This TCR beta chain was identified in a study of response to subunit inactivated influenza vaccine. In its sample, this clonotype was seen many times. The antigen is undetermined. TCRdb re-derived calls from the RT-PCR reads in MiXCR, one entry per CDR3 protein. The repertoire has about 480,000 distinct CDR3 sequences, 10% to 15% of them found once; the top ten carry about an eighth. Study results and caveats: New T cells are recruited in small numbers by each seasonal influenza vaccination, according to the authors' suggestion.

Germline CDR1 SQVTM, CDR2 ANQGSEA. The CDR3 loop spans 13 amino acids. The V end was cut by 7 bases, the J end by 6 bases, with 19 bases between. This material consisted of PBMCs from blood, taken roughly 47 days after vaccination. The V and J genes are TRBV29-1 and TRBJ2-7; possibly TRBD1 or TRBD2 for D (5 bases each). This TCR came from a man in his fifties who received an inactivated influenza vaccine. The chain's CDR3 is CSAQKGMGTEQYF. Written as DNA, the CDR3 is TGCAGCGCTCAAAAGGGAATGGGGACCGAGCAGTACTTC.